This TCR beta chain originates from a study of control samples from healthy donors and cancer patients (dated by TCRdb to the early 2020s). Libraries were made using the immunoSEQ multiplex PCR assay. TCRdb took over this immuneACCESS table, retaining in-frame rearrangements with V and J assigned. Such tables are incomplete; in checked studies, under half of the missing clones stem from an unresolved V gene, and the remainder is unexplained. The sample table contains about 120,000 clones; only one count was recorded for approximately 88% of them. Less than 3.5% of the sample belongs to the ten largest clones. A word on this clone: No cognate antigen has been identified for it. One base away there is no much larger clone; base qualities are not given.

Cut back by 4 bases and 0 bases, the V and J ends lie 9 bases apart. The CDR3 spans 14 residues, from the cysteine through the phenylalanine. Kept here is only the CDR3 DNA, which spans 42 bases and is read in frame from base 1. Taken from the germline V gene (reference sequence), the CDR1 and CDR2 loops are LGHDT and YNNKEL. The specimen was blood. The receptor's source is a man aged 35-49 years in good health. The V and J genes are TRBV3-1 (or the pseudogene TRBV3-2) and TRBJ1-1; the D gene identity is not certain. The CDR3 loop reads CASSPTGLNTEAFF. The DNA reads as follows: TGTGCCAGCAGCCCCACGGGTCTGAACACTGAAGCTTTCTTT.